The clone carrying this TCR beta chain occurred many times. Its antigen is unidentified. The V gene lost 3 bases and the J gene lost 3 bases, with 9 bases spanning the gap. CDR3 size: 14 residues. Looked up from germline, CDR1 is SGHRS and CDR2 is YFSETQ. Using unique molecular identifiers, the investigators prepared the TCRbeta library. TCRdb processed the PCR reads anew with MiXCR; each CDR3 protein has one entry. The sample has 4,000 to 5,500 distinct CDR3 sequences, 12% seen once; the top ten hold around 30%. These data originate in a study of T-cell reconstitution after alpha-beta-depleted transplantation in children. The study's findings and limits: Approximately two months post-transplant, alpha-beta T cells reportedly originated from several hundred expanded graft clones. Diversity and T-cell counts at one year after transplant derived mostly from new T cells. There were some patients whose high TCRbeta diversity at day 60 came from surviving recipient T cells and thymic progenitors.

The source was PBMCs, mostly from graft donor cells, collected 60 days after TCRalphabeta/CD19-depleted stem cell transplant. The rearrangement joins TRBV5-1 to TRBJ1-4; D remains ambiguous. The origin of this receptor is a male patient aged 2-15 years who had a stem cell transplant for acute lymphoblastic leukemia, so the T cells may come from the graft donor. The CDR3: CASSSRGSNEKLFF. The CDR3 nucleotides are TGCGCCAGCAGCTCTCGCGGATCTAATGAAAAACTGTTTTTT.